This T cell receptor (beta chain) is from a study of shared clonotypes between healthy human individuals. The study drew its donors from healthy HIV-negative adults without recent acute infections or vaccinations. The CD4+ fraction was divided into a CD45RA+ naive subset and a CD45RA-negative memory subset. This table comes from immunoSEQ multiplex PCR, and its TCRdb copy is limited to in-frame clones, with some not included. The repertoire holds about 1.5 million clones, with under 99% as singletons. This CDR3 comprises 13 residues. The V segment lost 9 bases and the J segment 3 bases; nucleotides outside the gene matches: 7. Germline V lookup: CDR1 WSHSY, CDR2 SAAADI.

Specimen: naive CD4+ T cells sorted from blood. Subset noted: CD45RA+ positively selected. The rearrangement joins TRBV10-2 to TRBJ1-1, with 7 positions matching TRBD1. The origin of this receptor is a young man in good health. For the CDR3, the DNA is TGCGCCAGTACGCAGGGGGGAGACACTGAAGCTTTCTTT. Its translation is CASTQGGDTEAFF.